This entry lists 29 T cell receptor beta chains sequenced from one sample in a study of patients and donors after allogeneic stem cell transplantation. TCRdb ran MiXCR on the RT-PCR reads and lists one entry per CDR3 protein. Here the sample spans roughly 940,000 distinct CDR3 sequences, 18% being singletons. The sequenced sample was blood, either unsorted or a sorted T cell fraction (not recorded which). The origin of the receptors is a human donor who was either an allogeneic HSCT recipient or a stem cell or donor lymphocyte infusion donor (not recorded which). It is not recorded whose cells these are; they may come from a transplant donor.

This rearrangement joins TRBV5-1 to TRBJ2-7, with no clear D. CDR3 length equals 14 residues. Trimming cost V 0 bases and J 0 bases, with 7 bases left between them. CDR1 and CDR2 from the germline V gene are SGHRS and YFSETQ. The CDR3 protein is CASSLEDLSYEQYF. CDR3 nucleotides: TGCGCCAGCAGCTTGGAAGACCTCTCCTACGAGCAGTACTTC.

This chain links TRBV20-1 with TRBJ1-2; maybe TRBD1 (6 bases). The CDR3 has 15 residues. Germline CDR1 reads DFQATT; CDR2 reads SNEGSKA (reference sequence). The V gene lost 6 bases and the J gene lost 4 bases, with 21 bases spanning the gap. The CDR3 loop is CSATGARKSVYGYTF. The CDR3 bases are TGCAGTGCCACGGGGGCGCGAAAGTCGGTCTATGGCTACACCTTC.

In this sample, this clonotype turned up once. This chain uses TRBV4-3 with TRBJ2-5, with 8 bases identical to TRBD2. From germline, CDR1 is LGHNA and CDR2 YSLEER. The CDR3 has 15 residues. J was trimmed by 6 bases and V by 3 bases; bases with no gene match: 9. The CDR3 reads CASSHGLAPGQTQYF. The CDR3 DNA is TGCGCCAGCAGCCATGGACTAGCTCCCGGTCAGACCCAGTACTTC.

This CDR3 is CASSRNRDHEQFF. The CDR3 DNA follows: TGCGCCAGCAGCAGGAACAGGGACCATGAGCAGTTCTTC. The V gene is TRBV5-1, the J gene TRBJ2-1; weak D call: TRBD1 (6 bases). Germline V gives CDR1 SGHRS, CDR2 YFSETQ. CDR3 length: 13 amino acids. Trimming removed 4 bases from V and 8 bases from J, with 13 bases in between.

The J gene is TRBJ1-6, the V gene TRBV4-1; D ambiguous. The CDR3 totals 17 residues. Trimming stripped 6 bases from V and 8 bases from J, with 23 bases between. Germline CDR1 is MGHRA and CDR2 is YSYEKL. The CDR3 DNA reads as TGCGCCAGCAGTCCCTCCTTAATGCTAAGACGGGATTCACCCCTCCACTTT. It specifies CASSPSLMLRRDSPLHF.

CDR3 nucleotide sequence: TGTGCCAGCAGACGCGGACCTCCCCGTAATTCACCCCTCCACTTT. This codes for CASRRGPPRNSPLHF. V is TRBV13 and J is TRBJ1-6; D gene uncertain. The CDR3 length is 15 residues. With 6 bases removed from V and 6 bases from J, the gap between germline ends came to 15 bases. Germline values: CDR1 PRHDT, CDR2 FYEKMQ (reference sequence).

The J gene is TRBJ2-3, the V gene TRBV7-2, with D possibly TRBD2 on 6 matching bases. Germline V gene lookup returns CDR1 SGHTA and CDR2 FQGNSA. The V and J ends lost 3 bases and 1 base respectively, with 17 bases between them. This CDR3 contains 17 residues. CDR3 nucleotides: TGTGCCAGCAGCTTGGGGAAGGCGGGGAGCGGCACAGATACGCAGTATTTT. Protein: CASSLGKAGSGTDTQYF.

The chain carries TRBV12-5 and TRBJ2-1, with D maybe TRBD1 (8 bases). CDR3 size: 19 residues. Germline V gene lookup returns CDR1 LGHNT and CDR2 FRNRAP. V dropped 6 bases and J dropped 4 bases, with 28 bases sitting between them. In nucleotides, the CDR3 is TGTGCTAGTGGCGATGAGGAGGTAACAGGGGGGACTAAATACAATGAGCAGTTCTTC. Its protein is CASGDEEVTGGTKYNEQFF. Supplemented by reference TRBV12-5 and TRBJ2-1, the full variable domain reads DARVTQTPRHKVTEMGQEVTMRCQPILGHNTVFWYRQTMMQGLELLAYFRNRAPLDDSGMPKDRFSAEMPDATLATLKIQPSEPRDSAVYFCASGDEEVTGGTKYNEQFFGPGTRLTVL.

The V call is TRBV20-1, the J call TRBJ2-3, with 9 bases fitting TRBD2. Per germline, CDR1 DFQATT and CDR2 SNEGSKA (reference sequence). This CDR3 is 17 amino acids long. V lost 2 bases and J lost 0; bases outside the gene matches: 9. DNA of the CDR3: TGCAGTGCTAGAAAGATCTTAACTAGCGGGAGCACAGATACGCAGTATTTT. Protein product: CSARKILTSGSTDTQYF.

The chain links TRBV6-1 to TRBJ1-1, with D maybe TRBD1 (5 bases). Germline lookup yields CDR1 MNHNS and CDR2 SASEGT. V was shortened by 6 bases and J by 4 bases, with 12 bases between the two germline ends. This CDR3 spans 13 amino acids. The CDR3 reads CASRRSDSTEAFF. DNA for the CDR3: TGTGCCAGCAGGAGATCTGACAGCACTGAAGCTTTCTTT.

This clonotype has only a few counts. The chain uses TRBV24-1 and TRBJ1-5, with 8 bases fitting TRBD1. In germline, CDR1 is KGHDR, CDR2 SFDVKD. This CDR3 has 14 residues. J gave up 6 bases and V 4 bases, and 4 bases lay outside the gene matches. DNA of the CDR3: TGTGCCACCAGTGACTGGACAGGGACTCAGCCCCAGCATTTT. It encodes CATSDWTGTQPQHF.

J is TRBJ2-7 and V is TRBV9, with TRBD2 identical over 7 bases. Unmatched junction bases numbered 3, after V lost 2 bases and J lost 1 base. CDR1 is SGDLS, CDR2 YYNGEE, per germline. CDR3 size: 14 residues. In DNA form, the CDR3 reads TGTGCCAGCAGCGTGAACGGGAGGTCCTACGAGCAGTACTTC. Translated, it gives CASSVNGRSYEQYF.

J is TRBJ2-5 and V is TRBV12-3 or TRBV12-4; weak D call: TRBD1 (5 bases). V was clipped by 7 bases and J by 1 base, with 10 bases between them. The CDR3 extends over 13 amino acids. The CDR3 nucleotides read TGTGCCAGCAAGGGGCGGCCCCAAGAGACCCAGTACTTC. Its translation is CASKGRPQETQYF.

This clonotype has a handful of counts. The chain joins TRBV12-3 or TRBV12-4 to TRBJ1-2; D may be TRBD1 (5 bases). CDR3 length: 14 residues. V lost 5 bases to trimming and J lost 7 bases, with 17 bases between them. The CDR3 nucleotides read TGTGCCAGCAGTGCGTTCACAGGCTCCTCTGGCTACACCTTC. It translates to CASSAFTGSSGYTF.

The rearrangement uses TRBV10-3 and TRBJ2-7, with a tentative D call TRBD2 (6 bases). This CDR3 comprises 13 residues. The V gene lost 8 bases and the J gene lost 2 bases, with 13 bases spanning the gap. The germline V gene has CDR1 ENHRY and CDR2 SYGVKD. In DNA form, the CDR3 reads TGTGCCATCTTGATGGAGGGCCCCTACGAGCAGTACTTC. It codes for CAILMEGPYEQYF.

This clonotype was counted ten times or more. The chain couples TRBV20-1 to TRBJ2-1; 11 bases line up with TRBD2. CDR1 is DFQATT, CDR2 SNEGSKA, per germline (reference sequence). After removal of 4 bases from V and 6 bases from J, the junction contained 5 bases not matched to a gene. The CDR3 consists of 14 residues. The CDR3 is CSANLAGGPNEQFF. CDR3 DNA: TGCAGTGCTAACTTAGCGGGAGGGCCCAATGAGCAGTTCTTC.

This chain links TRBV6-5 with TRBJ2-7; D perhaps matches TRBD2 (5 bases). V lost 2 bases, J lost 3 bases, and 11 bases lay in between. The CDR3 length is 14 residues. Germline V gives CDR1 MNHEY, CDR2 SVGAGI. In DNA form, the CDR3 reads TGTGCCAGCAGTTACAGGAGCGGTATCTACGAGCAGTACTTC. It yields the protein CASSYRSGIYEQYF.

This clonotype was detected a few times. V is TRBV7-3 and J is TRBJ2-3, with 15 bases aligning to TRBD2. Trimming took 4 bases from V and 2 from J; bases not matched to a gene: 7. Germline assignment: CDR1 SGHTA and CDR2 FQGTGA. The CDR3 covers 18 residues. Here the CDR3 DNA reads TGTGCCAGCAGCTGGACTAGCGGGAGGGCGTCCGTCACAGATACGCAGTATTTT. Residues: CASSWTSGRASVTDTQYF.

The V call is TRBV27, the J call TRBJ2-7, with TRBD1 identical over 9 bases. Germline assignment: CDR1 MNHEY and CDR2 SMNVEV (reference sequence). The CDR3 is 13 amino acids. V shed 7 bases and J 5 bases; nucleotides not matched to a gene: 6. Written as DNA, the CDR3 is TGTGCCAGCACCCGACGGACAGGGGACGAGCAGTACTTC. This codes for CASTRRTGDEQYF.

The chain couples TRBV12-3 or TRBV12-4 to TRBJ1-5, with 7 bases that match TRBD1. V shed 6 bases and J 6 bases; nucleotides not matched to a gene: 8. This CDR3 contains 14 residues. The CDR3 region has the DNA TGTGCCAGCAGCAGTGGACAGGATTTTCAGCCCCAGCATTTT. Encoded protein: CASSSGQDFQPQHF.

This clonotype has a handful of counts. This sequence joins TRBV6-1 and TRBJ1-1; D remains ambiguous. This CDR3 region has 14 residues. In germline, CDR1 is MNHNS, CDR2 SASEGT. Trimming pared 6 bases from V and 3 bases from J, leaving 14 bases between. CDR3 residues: CASSLAHHYTEAFF. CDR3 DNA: TGTGCCAGCAGCCTTGCTCACCATTACACTGAAGCTTTCTTT.

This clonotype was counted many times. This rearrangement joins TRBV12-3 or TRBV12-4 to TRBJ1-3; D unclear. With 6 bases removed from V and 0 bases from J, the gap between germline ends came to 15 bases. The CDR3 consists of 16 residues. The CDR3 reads CASRPQDAASGNTIYF. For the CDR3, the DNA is TGTGCCAGCAGACCCCAGGACGCCGCCTCTGGAAACACCATATATTTT.

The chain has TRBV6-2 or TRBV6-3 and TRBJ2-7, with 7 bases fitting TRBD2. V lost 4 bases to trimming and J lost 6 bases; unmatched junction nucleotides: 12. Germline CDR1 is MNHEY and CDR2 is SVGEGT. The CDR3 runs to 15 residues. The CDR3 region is CASSWGGVAEIEQYF. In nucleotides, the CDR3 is TGTGCCAGCAGTTGGGGGGGGGTAGCGGAAATCGAGCAGTACTTC.

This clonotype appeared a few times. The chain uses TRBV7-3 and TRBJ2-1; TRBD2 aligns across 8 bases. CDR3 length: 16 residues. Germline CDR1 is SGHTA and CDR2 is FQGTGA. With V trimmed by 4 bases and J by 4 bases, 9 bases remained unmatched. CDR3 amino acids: CASSSNQEREYNEQFF. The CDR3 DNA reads TGTGCCAGCAGCTCTAACCAGGAGCGGGAGTACAATGAGCAGTTCTTC.

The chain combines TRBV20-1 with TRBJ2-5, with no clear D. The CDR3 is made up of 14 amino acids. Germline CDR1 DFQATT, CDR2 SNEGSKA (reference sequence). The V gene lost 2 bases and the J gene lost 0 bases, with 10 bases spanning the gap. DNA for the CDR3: TGCAGTGCTAGAATCTCGACGTACCAAGAGACCCAGTACTTC. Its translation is CSARISTYQETQYF.

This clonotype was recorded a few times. CDR3 sequence: CASSGPGQKSDEQFF. CDR3 coding DNA: TGTGCCAGCAGCGGCCCCGGACAGAAGTCCGATGAGCAGTTCTTC. The chain uses TRBV7-9 and TRBJ2-1; perhaps TRBD1 as D (6 bases). CDR3 length equals 15 residues. Trimming cost V 5 bases and J 8 bases, with 19 bases left between them. In germline, CDR1 is SEHNR, CDR2 FQNEAQ (reference sequence). The full variable domain, with the rest looked up from reference TRBV7-9 and TRBJ2-1, is DTGVSQNPRHKITKRGQNVTFRCDPISEHNRLYWYRQTLGQGPEFLTYFQNEAQLEKSRLLSDRFSAERPKGSFSTLEIQRTEQGDSAMYLCASSGPGQKSDEQFFGPGTRLTVL.

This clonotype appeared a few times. CDR3 DNA: TGTGCCAGCAGTTCTTGGACTAGCGGGCCAACCTACGAGCAGTACTTC. This encodes CASSSWTSGPTYEQYF. This rearrangement joins TRBV12-3 or TRBV12-4 to TRBJ2-7; 11 bases match TRBD2. The J segment lost 2 bases and the V segment lost 4 bases, leaving 7 bases of the junction unmatched. The CDR3 is made up of 16 amino acids.

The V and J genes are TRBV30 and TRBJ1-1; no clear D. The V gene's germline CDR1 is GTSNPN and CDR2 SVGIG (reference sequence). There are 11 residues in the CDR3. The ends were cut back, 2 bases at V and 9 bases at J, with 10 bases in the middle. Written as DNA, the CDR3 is TGTGCCTGGAGTCATGCAGATCAAGCTTTCTTT. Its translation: CAWSHADQAFF.

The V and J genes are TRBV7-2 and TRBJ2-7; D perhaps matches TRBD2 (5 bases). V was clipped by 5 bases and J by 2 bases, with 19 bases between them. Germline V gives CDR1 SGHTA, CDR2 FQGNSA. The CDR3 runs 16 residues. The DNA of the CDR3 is TGTGCCAGCAGCCCGGGGATCGGGGTAGCTACCTACGAGCAGTACTTC. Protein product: CASSPGIGVATYEQYF. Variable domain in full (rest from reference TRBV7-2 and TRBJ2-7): GAGVSQSPSNKVTEKGKDVELRCDPISGHTALYWYRQSLGQGLEFLIYFQGNSAPDKSGLPSDRFSAERTGGSVSTLTIQRTQQEDSAVYLCASSPGIGVATYEQYFGPGTRLTVT.